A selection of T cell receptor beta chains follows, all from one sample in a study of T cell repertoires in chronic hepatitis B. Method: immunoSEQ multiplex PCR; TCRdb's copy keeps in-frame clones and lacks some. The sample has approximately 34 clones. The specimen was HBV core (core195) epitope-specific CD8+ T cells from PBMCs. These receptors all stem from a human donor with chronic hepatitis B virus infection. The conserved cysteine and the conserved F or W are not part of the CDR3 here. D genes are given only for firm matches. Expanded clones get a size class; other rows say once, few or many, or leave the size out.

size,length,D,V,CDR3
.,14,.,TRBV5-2,ASNCAGVRKTYGYT
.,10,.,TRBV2,APWGFQETQY
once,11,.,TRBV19,ASSPRGQYGYT
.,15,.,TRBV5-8,ASDHRHTQSRANVLT
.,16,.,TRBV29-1,SVVNELSIQSRANVLT
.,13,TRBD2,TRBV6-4,ASSASGGATDTQY
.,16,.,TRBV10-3,AISLSICIQSRANVLT
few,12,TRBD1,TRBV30,AWTPDRGEEKLF
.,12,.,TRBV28,ASSLDSEIETQY
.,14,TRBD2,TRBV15,AIPTRGTVNTGELF
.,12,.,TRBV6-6,ASSYSDSADTQY
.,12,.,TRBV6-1,ASSDGSDRFEAF
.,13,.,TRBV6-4,ASSEVTDNTGELF
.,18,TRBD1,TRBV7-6,ASSLDGTGWGSGDTGELF
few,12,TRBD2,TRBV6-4,ASSDGTSTGELF
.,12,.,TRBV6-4,ASSSGFSTDTQY
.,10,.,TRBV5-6,ASELNSYEQY